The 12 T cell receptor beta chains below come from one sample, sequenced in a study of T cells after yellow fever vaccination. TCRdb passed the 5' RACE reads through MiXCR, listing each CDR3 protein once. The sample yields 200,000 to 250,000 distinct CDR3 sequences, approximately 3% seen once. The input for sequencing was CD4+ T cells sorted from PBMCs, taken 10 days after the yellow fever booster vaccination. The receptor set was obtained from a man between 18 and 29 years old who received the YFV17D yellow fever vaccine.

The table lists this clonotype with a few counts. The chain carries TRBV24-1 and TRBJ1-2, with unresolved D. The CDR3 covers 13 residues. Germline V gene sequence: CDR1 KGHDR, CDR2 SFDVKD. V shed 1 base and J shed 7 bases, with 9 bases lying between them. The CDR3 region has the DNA TGTGCCACCAGTGATTTCGAAGGAACTGGCTACACCTTC. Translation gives CATSDFEGTGYTF.

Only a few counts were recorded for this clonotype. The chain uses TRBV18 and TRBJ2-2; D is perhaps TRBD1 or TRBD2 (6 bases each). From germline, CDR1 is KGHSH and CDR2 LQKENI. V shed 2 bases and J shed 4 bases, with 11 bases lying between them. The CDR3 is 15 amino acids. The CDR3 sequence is CASSPFGGRTGELFF. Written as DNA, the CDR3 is TGTGCCAGCTCACCATTTGGGGGGCGCACCGGGGAGCTGTTTTTT.

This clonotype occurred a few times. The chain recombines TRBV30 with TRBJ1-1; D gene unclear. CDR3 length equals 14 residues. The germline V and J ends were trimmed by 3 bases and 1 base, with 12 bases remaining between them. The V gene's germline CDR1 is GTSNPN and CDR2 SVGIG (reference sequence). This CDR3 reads CAWRAASRNTEAFF. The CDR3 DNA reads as TGTGCCTGGAGGGCTGCCTCTAGGAACACTGAAGCTTTCTTT.

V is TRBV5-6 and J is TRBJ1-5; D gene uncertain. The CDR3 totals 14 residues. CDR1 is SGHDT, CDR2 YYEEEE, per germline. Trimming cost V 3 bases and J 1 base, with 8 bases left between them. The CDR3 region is CASSWAWSNQPQHF. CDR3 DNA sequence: TGTGCCAGCAGCTGGGCTTGGAGCAATCAGCCCCAGCATTTT.

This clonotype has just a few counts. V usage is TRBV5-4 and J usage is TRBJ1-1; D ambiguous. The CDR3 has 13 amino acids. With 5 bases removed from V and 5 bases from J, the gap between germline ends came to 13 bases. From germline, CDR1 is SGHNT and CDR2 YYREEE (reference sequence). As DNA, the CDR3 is TGTGCCAGCAGTAGGGAGTTCTCAACTGAAGCTTTCTTT. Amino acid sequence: CASSREFSTEAFF.

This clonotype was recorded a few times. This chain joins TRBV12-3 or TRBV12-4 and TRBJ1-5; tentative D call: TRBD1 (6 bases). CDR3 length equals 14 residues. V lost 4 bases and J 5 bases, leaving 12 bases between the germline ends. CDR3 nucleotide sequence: TGTGCCAGCAGTTCCCGGGGGGCTCATCAGCCCCAGCATTTT. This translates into CASSSRGAHQPQHF.

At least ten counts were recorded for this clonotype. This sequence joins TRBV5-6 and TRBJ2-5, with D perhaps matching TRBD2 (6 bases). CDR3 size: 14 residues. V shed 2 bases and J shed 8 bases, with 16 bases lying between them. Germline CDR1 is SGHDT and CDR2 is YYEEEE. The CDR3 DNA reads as TGTGCCAGCAGCTTACAACTAGCCCGTGACACCCAGTACTTC. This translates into CASSLQLARDTQYF.

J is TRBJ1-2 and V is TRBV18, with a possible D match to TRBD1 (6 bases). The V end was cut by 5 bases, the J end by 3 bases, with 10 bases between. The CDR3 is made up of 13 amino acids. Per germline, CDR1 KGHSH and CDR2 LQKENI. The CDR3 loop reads CASSEGGDYGYTF. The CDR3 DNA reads TGTGCCAGCTCAGAGGGGGGAGACTATGGCTACACCTTC.

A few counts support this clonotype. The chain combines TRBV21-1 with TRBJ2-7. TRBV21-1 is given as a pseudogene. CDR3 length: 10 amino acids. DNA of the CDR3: TGTGCCACCCTTTGGTACGAGCAGTACTTC. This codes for CATLWYEQYF.

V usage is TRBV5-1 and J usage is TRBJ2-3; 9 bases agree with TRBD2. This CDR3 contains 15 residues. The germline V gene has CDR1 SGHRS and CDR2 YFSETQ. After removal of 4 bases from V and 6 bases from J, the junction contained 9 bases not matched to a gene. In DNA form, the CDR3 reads TGCGCCAGCAGCCAAGGGACTAGCTGGGAGGATACGCAGTATTTT. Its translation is CASSQGTSWEDTQYF.

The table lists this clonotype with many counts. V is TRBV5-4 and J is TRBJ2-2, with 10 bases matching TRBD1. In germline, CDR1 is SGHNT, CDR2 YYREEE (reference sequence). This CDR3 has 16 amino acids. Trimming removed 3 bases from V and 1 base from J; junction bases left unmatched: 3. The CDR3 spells CASSSRTGGNTGELFF. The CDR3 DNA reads TGTGCCAGCAGCTCCCGGACAGGGGGGAACACCGGGGAGCTGTTTTTT. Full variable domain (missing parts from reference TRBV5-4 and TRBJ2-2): ETGVTQSPTHLIKTRGQQVTLRCSSQSGHNTVSWYQQALGQGPQFIFQYYREEENGRGNFPPRFSGLQFPNYSSELNVNALELDDSALYLCASSSRTGGNTGELFFGEGSRLTVL.

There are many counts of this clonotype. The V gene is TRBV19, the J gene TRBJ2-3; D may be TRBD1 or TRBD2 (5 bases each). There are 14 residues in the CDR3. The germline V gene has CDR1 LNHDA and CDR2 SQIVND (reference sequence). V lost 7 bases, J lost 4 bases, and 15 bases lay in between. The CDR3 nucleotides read TGTGCCAGTATTCCCGGACGAGGGGCAGATACGCAGTATTTT. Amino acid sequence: CASIPGRGADTQYF.